This record concerns one T cell receptor beta chain sequence. This clonotype is identified as medium-sized (0.01 to 0.1%). It lacks a known antigen. No much larger clonotype is one base removed from it; base qualities were not supplied. This beta chain was picked up by a library intended for alpha chains and is off target, so its count carries little meaning. The data stem from a study of spatial heterogeneity in lung cancer (dated by TCRdb to between 2019 and 2020). Describing the broader study: More beta-chain than alpha-chain transcripts were consistently detected, likely reflecting higher beta-chain transcript abundance. TCR transcript counts in tumor regions correlated strongly with a T cell transcriptional module score from matched bulk RNA-seq. In the raw uncorrected reads, each unique combination of TCR and UMI appeared more than ten times on average. In non-small cell lung cancer, the study quantitatively compared TCR alpha and beta repertoires across several tumor regions, matched nontumor lung, and blood. Nonsynonymous mutation counts, determined by whole-exome sequencing of tumor tissue, were related to features of the TCR repertoire. At surgery, 200 to 250 tumor regions, approximately 64 matched nontumor lung samples and 56 PBMC samples were TCR-sequenced for both alpha and beta chains.

The time point tag for this specimen amounts to: sample taken at primary tumor resection. The donors were some 72 patients from the lung TRACERx cohort who had early-stage, untreated non-small cell lung cancer. Whole RNA extracted from tumor and nontumor lung tissue, or from cryopreserved PBMC samples, was used for TCR sequencing without cell sorting. A patient was chosen for TCR sequencing only when enough RNA was available from at least two tumor regions. Before selection, tumor and adjacent nontumor lung specimens were reviewed by a lung pathologist. V is trimmed back by 4 bases and J by 8 bases, and the junction contains 7 bases that no gene match accounts for. Reading from cysteine to phenylalanine, the CDR3 counts 14 amino acids. Of the read, only the CDR3 DNA is kept; its 42 bases are in frame from base 1. Via the germline V gene, CDR1 is SGHRS and CDR2 YFSETQ. Library prep was done by 5' RACE. Sequencing was carried out with a NextSeq 500. To allow correction of PCR and sequencing errors, the TCR library protocol tagged every TCR cDNA molecule with a unique molecular identifier. Per the source publication's procedure: TCR identification, UMI-based error correction and CDR3 extraction were all carried out with Decombinator tools. TCRs above a frequency of 2 per 1,000, corresponding to the top 1% of the tumor frequency distribution, were defined as expanded. Expanded tumor TCRs statistically deemed absent (corrected P<0.05) from at least one tumor region were classed as regional, and all other expanded tumor TCRs were classed as ubiquitous. Renyi diversity was calculated using the R vegan package after each repertoire was subsampled 100 times to 5,000 TCRs. To build CDR3 similarity networks, amino acid triplet string-kernel similarity was used, and CDR3s were connected when their pairwise similarity was above 0.82. TCRdb applied fastp at Q25 and MiXCR to the public reads, then kept only in-frame beta chains. Records with the same CDR3 protein are collapsed into one entry carrying the most frequent genes and DNA. What appears here as the V and J calls and clone size reflects TCRdb's work, not the paper's. The sample data list thousands of distinct CDR3 sequences, and 10% to 14% of these were observed just once. Together, the top ten hold 10% to 15% of the sample.

Study-wide findings and limitations: Counts of ubiquitous and regional expanded TCRs correlated with counts of ubiquitous and regional nonsynonymous mutations, respectively. TCR-seq coverage of tumor T cells was estimated at only approximately 7% for alpha chains and roughly 13% for beta chains. The tumor nonsynonymous mutation count correlated with the number of expanded alpha and beta TCRs within the tumor. Additional single-cell paired TCR alpha and beta sequencing was considered necessary to confirm, at a functional level, the hypothesis that regional TCRs recognize regional mutations.

This sequence was found in a male donor with early-stage non-small cell lung cancer. The material sequenced was lung tumor tissue, taken at surgery. The chain is encoded by TRBV5-1 joined to TRBJ1-2; TRBD1 lines up with 11 middle nucleotides. The CDR3 protein is CASSSRTGGEGYTF. The sequenced DNA: TGCGCCAGCAGCAGCAGGACAGGGGGCGAGGGCTACACCTTC.